Sequencing of this T cell receptor beta chain was carried out in a study of cytomegalovirus exposure and HLA in healthy donors. At the level of the study: From approximately 170 million T cells, an earlier analysis saw some 120 million unique TCR beta sequences.

About this clone itself: Antigen specificity is unknown.

Both 60 Vbeta primers and 13 Jbeta primers went into the PCR. Generated by immunoSEQ multiplex PCR, the TCRdb table keeps only in-frame clones and is missing some. The data show 90,000 to 140,000 clones, with nearly 85% seen just once and under 6.5% held by the top ten. There are 12 residues in the CDR3. The germline V and J ends were trimmed by 0 bases and 7 bases, with 8 bases remaining between them. CDR1 and CDR2 from the germline V gene are SGDLS and YYNGEE. Study observations and caveats: Later analysis demonstrated an association between a missense DCLRE1C variant and TCR beta V- and J-gene trimming. Cytomegalovirus status was reportedly diagnosed by the classifier with high sensitivity and specificity. Common viral pathogens seemed, in a later analysis, to connect with several of the most significant clusters.

V is TRBV9 and J is TRBJ2-7; perhaps TRBD2 as D (5 bases). This clonotype was sampled from a man between 18 and 35 years old in good health and CMV-seronegative. What was sequenced was PBMCs. The CDR3 DNA sequence: TGTGCCAGCAGCGTAGTCGCGGGTGAGCAGTACTTC. Translation gives CASSVVAGEQYF.